This T cell receptor beta chain was sequenced for a study of blood T cell repertoires in COVID-19 (dated by TCRdb to the early 2020s). Describing the broader study: Samples from collaborators originated in the United States, Italy and Spain and spanned both the acute and convalescent phases of COVID-19. The repertoires were released in a freely available public database intended as a resource for research on the immune response to SARS-CoV-2. Sample metadata almost always included a de-identified subject ID, COVID-19 status, age in years and sex. The dataset comprised deeply sampled blood TCRbeta repertoires from subjects exposed to, actively infected with, or recovered from COVID-19. Samples came from the ongoing ImmuneRACE study (first 160 participants) plus 1,254 subjects from 6 global collaborators. The prospective study material was composed of cDNA or gDNA derived from T cells, B-cell-depleted T cells, or PBMCs. Where HLA class I and class II types were available, the types were taken from metadata supplied by the sample provider, not from assay-based typing.

Here is what the overall study found, with its caveats: Clinical and demographic metadata were provided uncurated, with the amount varying by source and participant.

Each collaborating institution followed its own protocols to collect whole blood in K2EDTA tubes. For TCRbeta analysis, collaborator samples were shipped as frozen whole blood, as isolated PBMCs, or as DNA extracted from either sample type. V ends up 6 bases short and J 7 bases short, with an unmatched junction base count of 4. The cysteine opens and the phenylalanine closes a CDR3 of 14 amino acids. The CDR3 DNA has 42 bases and is translated from base 1. The germline V gene provides CDR1 MNHEY and CDR2 SVGAGI. The immunoSEQ Assay, a bias-controlled multiplex PCR, was used to amplify TCRbeta CDR3 regions from genomic DNA. The published analysis was carried out like this. Within the assay, amplification of reference gene primers was used to estimate how many nucleated cells each sample contained. Sequence reads were collapsed and filtered to measure the absolute abundance of every unique TCRbeta CDR3 rearrangement. For each sample, productive Simpson clonality was calculated as the square root of Simpson's diversity index over productive rearrangements. In TCRdb, the immuneACCESS table is reduced to in-frame sequences with V and J assigned. These tables do not hold every clone; where another copy was compared, an unresolved V gene accounts for under half, and the others remain unexplained. The D gene and trimming were derived from the DNA, and the V and J assignments and clone size from that table. The sample contains tens of thousands of clones, approximately 83% of them found a single time. The ten biggest clones cover around 15% of the sample.

With respect to this clone: Its recognized antigen is unknown. Per-base quality was not reported, and no clone a single base away is much larger than it.

Sequencing was carried out using peripheral blood. Here the chain combines TRBV6-5 and TRBJ2-2, with 11 central nucleotides matching TRBD2. This TCR came from a human donor in a cohort sampled during active COVID-19. The nucleotides are TGTGCCAGCAGGGCTAGCGGGAGGAACGGGGAGCTGTTTTTT. Its product reads: CASRASGRNGELFF.